The source of this T cell receptor beta chain is a study of blood T cell repertoires in COVID-19. Study as a whole: The United States, Italy and Spain were the sources of the acute and convalescent COVID-19 samples.

This CDR3 has 12 amino acids. Trimming took 6 bases from V and 6 from J, leaving 11 bases between them. CDR1 is WSHSY and CDR2 is SAAADI in the germline V gene. How the authors handled the data: Reference gene primer amplification in the assay estimated nucleated cell counts. Assay used: immunoSEQ multiplex PCR; TCRdb lists only in-frame clones, some missing. The DNA gave D and trimming, while V, J and clone size come from that table. The repertoire consists of approximately 470,000 clones, with around 85% occurring once and the leading ten covering about 3%. Input material: peripheral blood. The chain couples TRBV10-2 to TRBJ1-1, with D hard to call. This sequence originates from a human donor in a cohort sampled during active COVID-19. The CDR3 spells CASRNPGSEAFF. DNA of the CDR3: TGCGCCAGCAGAAATCCGGGATCTGAAGCTTTCTTT.